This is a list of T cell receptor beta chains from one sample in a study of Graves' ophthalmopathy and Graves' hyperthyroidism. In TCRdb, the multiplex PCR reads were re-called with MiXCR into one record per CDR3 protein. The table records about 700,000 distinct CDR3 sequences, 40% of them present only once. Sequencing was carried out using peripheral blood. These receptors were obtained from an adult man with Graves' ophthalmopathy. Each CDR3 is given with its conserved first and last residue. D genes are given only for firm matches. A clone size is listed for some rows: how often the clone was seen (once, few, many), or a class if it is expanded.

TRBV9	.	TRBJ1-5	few	CASSAGEGPGQPQHF	TGTGCCAGCAGCGCTGGGGAGGGGCCGGGGCAGCCCCAGCATTTT
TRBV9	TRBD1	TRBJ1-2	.	CASSVMTGGGYTF	TGTGCCAGCAGCGTAATGACAGGGGGTGGCTACACCTTC
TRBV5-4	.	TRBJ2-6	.	CASSLGGMQTF	TGTGCCAGCAGCTTGGGGGGGATGCAGACTTTC
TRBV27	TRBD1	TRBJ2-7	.	CASSITGDRYEQYF	TGTGCCAGCAGTATCACAGGGGATCGGTACGAGCAGTACTTC
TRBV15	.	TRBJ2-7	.	CATSSQDGTSAYEQYF	TGTGCCACCAGCAGCCAAGACGGGACGTCCGCCTACGAGCAGTACTTC
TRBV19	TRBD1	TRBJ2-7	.	CASSIVRDSFTEQYF	TGTGCCAGTAGTATAGTCCGGGACAGCTTTACGGAGCAGTACTTC
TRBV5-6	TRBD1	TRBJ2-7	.	CASSFSGTAREQYF	TGTGCCAGCAGCTTTTCGGGGACAGCCAGGGAGCAGTACTTC
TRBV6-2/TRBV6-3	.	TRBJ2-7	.	CASSSPTGDYEQYF	TGTGCCAGCAGTTCCCCGACAGGAGACTACGAGCAGTACTTC
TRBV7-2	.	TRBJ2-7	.	CASSLREQYF	TGTGCCAGCAGCTTACGTGAACAGTACTTC
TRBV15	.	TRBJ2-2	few	CATRGTNTGELFF	TGTGCCACCAGAGGGACTAACACCGGGGAGCTGTTTTTT
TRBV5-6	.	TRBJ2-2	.	CASSLEGHRGGELFF	TGTGCCAGCAGCTTGGAGGGACACCGGGGCGGGGAGCTGTTTTTT
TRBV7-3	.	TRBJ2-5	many	CASSSRRSSGETQYF	TGTGCCAGCAGCTCGCGAAGATCATCAGGAGAGACCCAGTACTTC
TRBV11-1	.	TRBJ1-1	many	CASSLAFGLEAFF	TGTGCCAGCAGCCTTGCTTTCGGACTAGAAGCTTTCTTT
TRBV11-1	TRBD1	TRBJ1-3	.	CASSRTQGAAGNTIYF	TGTGCCAGCAGCCGAACCCAGGGGGCAGCTGGAAACACCATATATTTT
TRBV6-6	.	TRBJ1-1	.	CASSYLVRDTEAFF	TGTGCCAGCAGTTACCTGGTAAGGGACACTGAAGCTTTCTTT
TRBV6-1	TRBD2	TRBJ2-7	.	CASSSRGTSGNFSYEQYF	TGTGCCAGCAGTTCCCGGGGGACTAGCGGGAATTTTTCCTACGAGCAGTACTTC